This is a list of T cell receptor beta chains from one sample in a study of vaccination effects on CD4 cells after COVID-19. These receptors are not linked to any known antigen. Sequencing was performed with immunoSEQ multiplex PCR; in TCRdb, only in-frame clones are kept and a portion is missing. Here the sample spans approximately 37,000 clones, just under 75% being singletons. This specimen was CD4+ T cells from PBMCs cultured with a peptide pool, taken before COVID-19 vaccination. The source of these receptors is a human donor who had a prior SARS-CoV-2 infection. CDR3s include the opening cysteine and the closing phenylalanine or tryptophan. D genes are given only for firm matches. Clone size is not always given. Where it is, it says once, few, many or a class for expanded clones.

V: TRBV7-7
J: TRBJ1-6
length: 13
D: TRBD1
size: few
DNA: TGTGCTAGCAGCGTAGACAGGGGAACACCCCTCCACTTT
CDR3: CASSVDRGTPLHF

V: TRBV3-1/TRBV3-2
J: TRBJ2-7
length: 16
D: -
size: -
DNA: TGTGCCAGCAGCCAAGGGTCTCGGGTGTGGTCCTACGAGCAGTACTTC
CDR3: CASSQGSRVWSYEQYF

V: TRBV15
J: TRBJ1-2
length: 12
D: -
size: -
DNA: TGTGCCACCAGCGGGGCAGGCTATGGCTACACCTTC
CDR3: CATSGAGYGYTF

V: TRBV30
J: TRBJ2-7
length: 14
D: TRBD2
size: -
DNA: TGTGCCTGGAGTGGCCGAACTAGCGCCTACGAGCAGTACTTC
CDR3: CAWSGRTSAYEQYF

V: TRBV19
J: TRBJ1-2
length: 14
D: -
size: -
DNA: TGTGCCAGTAGCGTTGGCAGGGTGGGTCAGGGCTACACCTTC
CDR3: CASSVGRVGQGYTF

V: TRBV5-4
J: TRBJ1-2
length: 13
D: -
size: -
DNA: TGTGCCAGCAGCTTGGTAGGGTATCCTGGCTACACCTTC
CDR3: CASSLVGYPGYTF

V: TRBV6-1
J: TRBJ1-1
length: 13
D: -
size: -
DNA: TGTGCCAGCAGTGAGGTGGTTAGCACTGAAGCTTTCTTT
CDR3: CASSEVVSTEAFF

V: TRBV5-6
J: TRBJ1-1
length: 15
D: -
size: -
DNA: TGTGCCAGCAGCCGGACAGACCGCATGAACACTGAAGCTTTCTTT
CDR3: CASSRTDRMNTEAFF

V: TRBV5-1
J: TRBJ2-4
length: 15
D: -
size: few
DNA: TGCGCCAGCAGCCTGGCGCTCCAGTCTCAAAACATTCAGTACTTC
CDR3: CASSLALQSQNIQYF

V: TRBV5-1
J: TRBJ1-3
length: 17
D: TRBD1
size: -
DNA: TGCGCCAGCAGCTTGGAACTACAGGGGATCTCTGGAAACACCATATATTTT
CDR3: CASSLELQGISGNTIYF

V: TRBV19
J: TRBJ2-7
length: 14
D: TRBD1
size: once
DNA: TGTGCCAGTAGTATAGCGACAGGGGCCTACGAGCAGTACTTC
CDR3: CASSIATGAYEQYF

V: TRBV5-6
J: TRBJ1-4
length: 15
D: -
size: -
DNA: TGTGCCAGCAGCTTGGTAGGGGAAGCTAATGAAAAACTGTTTTTT
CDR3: CASSLVGEANEKLFF

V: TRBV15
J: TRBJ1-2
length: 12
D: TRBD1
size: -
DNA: TGTGCCACCAGCGGCCACAGGGGTGGCTACACCTTC
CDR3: CATSGHRGGYTF

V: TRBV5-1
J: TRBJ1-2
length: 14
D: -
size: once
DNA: TGCGCCAGCAGCCCGAGACAGGCTAACTATGGCTACACCTTC
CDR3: CASSPRQANYGYTF

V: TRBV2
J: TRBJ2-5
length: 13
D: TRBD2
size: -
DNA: TGTGCCAGCAGTCCGGGGGGGTGGGAGACCCAGTACTTC
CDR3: CASSPGGWETQYF